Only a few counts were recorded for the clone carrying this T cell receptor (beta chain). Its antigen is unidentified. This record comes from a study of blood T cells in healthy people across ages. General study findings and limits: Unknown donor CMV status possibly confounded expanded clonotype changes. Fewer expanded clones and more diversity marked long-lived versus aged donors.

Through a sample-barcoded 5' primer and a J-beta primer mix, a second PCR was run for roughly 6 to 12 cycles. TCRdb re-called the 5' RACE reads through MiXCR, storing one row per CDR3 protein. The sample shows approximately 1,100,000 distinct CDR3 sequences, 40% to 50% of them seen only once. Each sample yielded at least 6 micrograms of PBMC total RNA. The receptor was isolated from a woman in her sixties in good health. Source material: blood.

This CDR3 is CASSSSGFYGSPLHF. For the CDR3, the DNA is TGTGCCAGCAGTTCCTCAGGGTTTTACGGTTCACCCCTCCACTTT. The chain combines TRBV28 with TRBJ1-6, with D possibly TRBD1 on 5 matching bases. In germline, CDR1 is MDHEN, CDR2 SYDVKM. V was cut by 4 bases and J by 9 bases, with 16 bases left in between. CDR3 size: 15 residues.